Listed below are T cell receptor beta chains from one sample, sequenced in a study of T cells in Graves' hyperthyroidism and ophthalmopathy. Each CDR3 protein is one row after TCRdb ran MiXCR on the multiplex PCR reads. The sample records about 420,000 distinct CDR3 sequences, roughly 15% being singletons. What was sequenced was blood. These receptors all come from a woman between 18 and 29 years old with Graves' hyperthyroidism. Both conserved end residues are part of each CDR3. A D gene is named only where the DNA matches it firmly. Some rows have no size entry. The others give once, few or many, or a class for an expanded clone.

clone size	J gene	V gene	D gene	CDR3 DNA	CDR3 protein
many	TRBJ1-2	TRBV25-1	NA	TGTGCCAGCAGTGAATCCTCCGGATATGGCTACACCTTC	CASSESSGYGYTF
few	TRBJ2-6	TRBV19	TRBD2	TGTGCCACCAACTCGGCTAGCGGGAGTGGGGCCAACGTCCTGACTTTC	CATNSASGSGANVLTF
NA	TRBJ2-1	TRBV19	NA	TGTGCCAGTAGTCACGGCCCCAACGAGCAGTTCTTC	CASSHGPNEQFF
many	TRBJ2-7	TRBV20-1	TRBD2	TGCAGTGCTAGTATAGCGGGTTACTACGAGCAGTACTTC	CSASIAGYYEQYF
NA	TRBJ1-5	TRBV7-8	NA	TGTGCCAGCAGCTTAGAAACAGGGTCCGGACCCCAGCATTTT	CASSLETGSGPQHF
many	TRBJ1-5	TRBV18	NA	TGTGCCAGCTCACCACGAAATCAGCCCCAGCATTTT	CASSPRNQPQHF
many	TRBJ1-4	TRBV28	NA	TGTGCCAGCAGCCATCAAGGGACGGCAACTAATGAAAAACTGTTTTTT	CASSHQGTATNEKLFF
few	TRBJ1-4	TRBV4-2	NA	TGTGCCAGCAGCCGTACGACCAATGAAAAACTGTTTTTT	CASSRTTNEKLFF
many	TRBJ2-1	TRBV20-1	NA	TGCAGTGCTAGTCGGGGTCCTCTCCTTTACAATGAGCAGTTCTTC	CSASRGPLLYNEQFF
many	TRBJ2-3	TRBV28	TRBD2	TGTGCCAGCAGTTCGGTTCTAGCGGGAGAATCAGATACGCAGTATTTT	CASSSVLAGESDTQYF
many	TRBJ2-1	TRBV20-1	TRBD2	TGCAGTGCTAGAGATGTGAGCGGGAGTTACTACAATGAGCAGTTCTTC	CSARDVSGSYYNEQFF
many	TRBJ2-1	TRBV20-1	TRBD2	TGCAGTGCTAGACTAGCGGGCGTTTACAATGAGCAGTTCTTC	CSARLAGVYNEQFF
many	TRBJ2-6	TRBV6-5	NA	TGTGCCAGCAGTTACTCGATGGTTCAGGGAAGGTCTGGGGCCAACGTCCTGACTTTC	CASSYSMVQGRSGANVLTF
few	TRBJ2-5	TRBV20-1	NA	TGCAGTGCTATCCTCCGGGACACCCAAGAGACCCAGTACTTC	CSAILRDTQETQYF
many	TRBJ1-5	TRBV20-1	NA	TGCAGTGCTAGTGTCCAGGGGATTCGCAATCAGCCCCAGCATTTT	CSASVQGIRNQPQHF
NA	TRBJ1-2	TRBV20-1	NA	TGCAGTGCTATGGCCAGGGAAGATGGTGGCTACACCTTC	CSAMAREDGGYTF
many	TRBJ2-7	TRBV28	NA	TGTGCCAGCAGTTTATACGGAGACGAGCAGTACTTC	CASSLYGDEQYF